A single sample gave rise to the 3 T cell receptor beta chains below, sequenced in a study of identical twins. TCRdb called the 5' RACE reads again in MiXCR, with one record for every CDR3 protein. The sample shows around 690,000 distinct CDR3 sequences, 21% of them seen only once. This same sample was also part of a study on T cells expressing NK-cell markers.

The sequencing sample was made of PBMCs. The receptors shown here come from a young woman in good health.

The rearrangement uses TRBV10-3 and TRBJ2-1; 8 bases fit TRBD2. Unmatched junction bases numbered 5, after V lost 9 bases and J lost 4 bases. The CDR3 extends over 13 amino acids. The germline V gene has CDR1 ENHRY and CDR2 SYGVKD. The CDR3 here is CAMSGGGYNEQFF. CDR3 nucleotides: TGTGCCATGTCGGGAGGGGGTTACAATGAGCAGTTCTTC.

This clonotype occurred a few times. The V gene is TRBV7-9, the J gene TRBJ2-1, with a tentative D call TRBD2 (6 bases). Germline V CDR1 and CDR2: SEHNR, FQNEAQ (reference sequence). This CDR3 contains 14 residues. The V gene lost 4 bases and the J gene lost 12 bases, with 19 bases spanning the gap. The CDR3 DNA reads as TGTGCCAGCAGCTACTCTCCCGGCGGGGTGTCGCAGTTCTTC. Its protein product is CASSYSPGGVSQFF.

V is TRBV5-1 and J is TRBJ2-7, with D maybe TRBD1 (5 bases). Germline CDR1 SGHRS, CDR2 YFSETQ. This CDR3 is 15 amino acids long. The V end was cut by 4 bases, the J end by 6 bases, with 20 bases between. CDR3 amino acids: CASSPVVQGQGEQYF. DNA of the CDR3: TGCGCCAGCAGCCCAGTGGTGCAGGGTCAAGGCGAGCAGTACTTC. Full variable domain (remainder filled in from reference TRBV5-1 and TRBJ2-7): KAGVTQTPRYLIKTRGQQVTLSCSPISGHRSVSWYQQTPGQGLQFLFEYFSETQRNKGNFPGRFSGRQFSNSRSEMNVSTLELGDSALYLCASSPVVQGQGEQYFGPGTRLTVT.